This T cell receptor (beta chain) was found in a study of cytomegalovirus exposure and HLA in healthy donors. The CDR3 extends over 12 amino acids. Germline CDR1 is MNHNS and CDR2 is SASEGT. The ends were cut back, 4 bases at V and 10 bases at J, with 11 bases in the middle. Vbeta (60) and Jbeta (13) primers were used in the PCR. Assay used: immunoSEQ multiplex PCR; TCRdb lists only in-frame clones, some missing. The sample carries 250,000 or so clones, more than 75% recorded once. This clone was detected a few times. This receptor was identified in a human donor in good health. Material for sequencing was PBMCs. The V and J genes are TRBV6-1 and TRBJ2-1; D might be TRBD1 (5 bases). The CDR3 is CASSVQAEEQFF. The DNA for the CDR3 is TGTGCCAGCAGTGTACAGGCGGAAGAGCAGTTCTTC.